This TCR beta chain was identified in a study of T-cell reconstitution after alpha-beta-depleted transplantation in children. This CDR3 has 14 residues. The germline V and J ends were trimmed by 3 bases and 3 bases, with 11 bases remaining between them. Germline V gene sequence: CDR1 SEHNR, CDR2 FQNEAQ (reference sequence). Molecular barcoding with unique molecular identifiers was used for the TCRbeta library. One entry per CDR3 protein results from TCRdb running MiXCR on the PCR reads. This table has about 290,000 distinct CDR3 sequences, roughly 8.2% appearing once. Study-wide findings and caveats: The main origin of T-cell counts and diversity one year after transplant was newly produced T cells.

This clonotype occurred many times. Its antigen remains unknown. The specimen comprised peripheral blood, sampled 360 days after TCRalphabeta/CD19-depleted stem cell transplant. This sequence was found in a female patient aged 2-10 years who had a stem cell transplant for Fanconi anemia, so the T cells may come from the graft donor. The chain couples TRBV7-9 to TRBJ1-2; D might be TRBD1 (6 bases). The CDR3, as DNA: TGTGCCAGCAGCTTGTCAGGGGATTACTATGGCTACACCTTC. The encoded protein is CASSLSGDYYGYTF.